A single sample gave rise to the 12 T cell receptor beta chains below, sequenced in a study of T cell repertoires in cytomegalovirus infection. TCRdb reanalysed the reads using MiXCR and keeps one entry per CDR3 protein. The top ten hold 20% to 30% of the sample, which has around 530,000 distinct CDR3 sequences, about 17% seen once. Sample: CD8+ T cells from PBMCs. All receptors derive from a human donor in good health (CMV status not recorded). Some clones in this sample may be carry-over from other donors' samples.

This clonotype was counted at least ten times. The chain recombines TRBV5-6 with TRBJ1-1; 12 nucleotides agree with TRBD1. The V gene's germline CDR1 is SGHDT and CDR2 YYEEEE. V shed 4 bases and J 9 bases; nucleotides not matched to a gene: 4. The CDR3 spans 13 residues. In DNA, the CDR3 is TGTGCCAGCAGCATCGGGACAGGGGGCAAAGCTTTCTTT. It codes for CASSIGTGGKAFF.

This clonotype has at least ten counts. This rearrangement joins TRBV7-9 to TRBJ2-5; 8 bases map to TRBD1. This CDR3 contains 16 residues. Germline lookup yields CDR1 SEHNR and CDR2 FQNEAQ (reference sequence). The junction had 6 bases not matched to a gene; V was cut back by 2 bases and J by 1 base. The CDR3 is CASSLLDREAQETQYF. The CDR3 coding sequence is TGTGCCAGCAGCTTATTGGACAGGGAGGCCCAAGAGACCCAGTACTTC. Based on the CDR3 plus reference TRBV7-9 and TRBJ2-5, the full variable domain is DTGVSQNPRHKITKRGQNVTFRCDPISEHNRLYWYRQTLGQGPEFLTYFQNEAQLEKSRLLSDRFSAERPKGSFSTLEIQRTEQGDSAMYLCASSLLDREAQETQYFGPGTRLLVL.

This clonotype was observed at least ten times. This chain links TRBV7-2 with TRBJ2-7; 9 bases align to TRBD2. The junction had 11 bases not matched to a gene; V was cut back by 5 bases and J by 6 bases. The CDR3 contains 15 residues. CDR1 is SGHTA and CDR2 is FQGNSA in the germline V gene. The CDR3 protein is CASSRGREGLSEQYF. The CDR3 bases are TGTGCCAGCAGCCGTGGGCGGGAGGGCCTCTCCGAGCAGTACTTC.

Regarding this clonotype: This may stem from a read error, because a much larger clone lies one nucleotide away. This likely comes from a read error, as the CDR3 has no conserved phenylalanine or tryptophan at its end. J is TRBJ1-2 and V is TRBV7-9, with D hard to call. Germline CDR1 reads SEHNR; CDR2 reads FQNEAQ (reference sequence). The CDR3 has 16 amino acids. Trimming pared 5 bases from V and 1 base from J, leaving 17 bases between. The CDR3 loop reads CASSSRAQPFNYGYTL. For the CDR3, the DNA is TGTGCCAGCAGCAGCCGTGCACAGCCTTTTAACTATGGCTACACCTTA.

This clonotype has just a few counts. The chain has TRBV27 and TRBJ2-5, with 8 bases fitting TRBD1. Germline loops: CDR1 MNHEY, CDR2 SMNVEV (reference sequence). The CDR3 spans 14 residues. V lost 7 bases, J lost 3 bases, and 7 bases stayed unmatched. CDR3 loop: CASTTSTGEETQYF. The CDR3 DNA reads as TGTGCCAGCACCACATCGACAGGGGAAGAGACCCAGTACTTC.

There are many counts of this clonotype. This chain joins TRBV27 and TRBJ1-5, with D unresolved. This CDR3 contains 16 residues. V dropped 3 bases and J dropped 0 bases, with 12 bases sitting between them. The germline CDR1 and CDR2 sequences are MNHEY and SMNVEV (reference sequence). In DNA form, the CDR3 reads TGTGCCAGCAGTTTTGGCGGCGACTATAGCAATCAGCCCCAGCATTTT. This sequence encodes CASSFGGDYSNQPQHF.

With respect to this clonotype: A read error is possible here, since a much larger clone lies one base away. Without the conserved terminal phenylalanine or tryptophan, this CDR3 likely stems from a read error. The CDR3 loop is CASSLTHEQFL. The DNA for the CDR3 is TGTGCCAGCAGCTTAACCCATGAGCAGTTCTTA. V gene TRBV7-3 combines with J gene TRBJ2-1; D is uncertain. Germline V gene sequence: CDR1 SGHTA, CDR2 FQGTGA. The CDR3 length is 11 residues. V lost 0 bases and J 8 bases, leaving 2 bases between the germline ends.

This clonotype has more than one count but fewer than ten. J is TRBJ2-1 and V is TRBV6-5, with 8 bases lining up with TRBD2. The CDR3 runs to 16 residues. After removal of 6 bases from V and 5 bases from J, the junction contained 12 bases not matched to a gene. Germline CDR1 MNHEY, CDR2 SVGAGI. Written as DNA, the CDR3 is TGTGCCAGCAGACCCAAGGGGCGGGGGGACAACAATGAGCAGTTCTTC. Its translation is CASRPKGRGDNNEQFF.

Ten or more counts support this clonotype. The chain is built from TRBV6-1 and TRBJ2-2; tentative D call: TRBD1 (6 bases). V dropped 7 bases and J dropped 6 bases, with 18 bases sitting between them. Per germline, CDR1 MNHNS and CDR2 SASEGT. This CDR3 is 15 amino acids long. This CDR3 reads CASTEGRGFAGELFF. In DNA, the CDR3 is TGTGCCAGCACCGAGGGAAGGGGGTTCGCCGGGGAGCTGTTTTTT.

This clonotype has only a few counts. The J gene is TRBJ1-1, the V gene TRBV9; D uncertain. The V gene's germline CDR1 is SGDLS and CDR2 YYNGEE. The length of the CDR3 is 13 residues. V lost 0 bases to trimming and J lost 4 bases, with 7 bases between them. The CDR3 DNA reads as TGTGCCAGCAGCGTAGGGTCGACCACTGAAGCTTTCTTT. Its protein product is CASSVGSTTEAFF.

This clonotype was seen a handful of times. The chain employs TRBV13 and TRBJ2-1, with D perhaps matching TRBD1 (5 bases). This CDR3 has 16 residues. V shed 4 bases and J shed 12 bases, with 25 bases lying between them. CDR1 is PRHDT and CDR2 is FYEKMQ in the germline V gene (reference sequence). In nucleotides, the CDR3 is TGTGCCAGCAGCTCTAAGGGGTGGGGTCTCGGAATGGGGCAGTTCTTC. Amino acid sequence: CASSSKGWGLGMGQFF. Together with reference TRBV13 and TRBJ2-1, the CDR3 gives the full variable domain: AAGVIQSPRHLIKEKRETATLKCYPIPRHDTVYWYQQGPGQDPQFLISFYEKMQSDKGSIPDRFSAQQFSDYHSELNMSSLELGDSALYFCASSSKGWGLGMGQFFGPGTRLTVL.

V gene TRBV11-2 combines with J gene TRBJ2-1, with 7 bases matching TRBD2. CDR1 SGHAT and CDR2 FQNNGV come from the germline V gene. The trim removed 7 bases at V and 7 bases at J, leaving 13 bases unmatched. The CDR3 contains 15 residues. The CDR3 DNA is TGTGCCAGCACCGTTGCGGGCGGGAGTTCGAATGAGCAGTTCTTC. This sequence encodes CASTVAGGSSNEQFF.